Listed below are T cell receptor beta chains from one sample, sequenced in a study of cytomegalovirus exposure and HLA in healthy donors. This table comes from immunoSEQ multiplex PCR, and its TCRdb copy is limited to in-frame clones, with some not included. The profile shows fewer than 200,000 clones, roughly 79% of them singletons. The sequenced material came from PBMCs. The receptors derive from a man aged 25-40 years in good health and CMV-seronegative. The CDR3 runs from the conserved cysteine through the conserved F or W. The D gene is left open where the match is weak. The size entry is marked missing in some rows and otherwise reads once, few, many or a size class.

j_gene | v_gene | abundance | d_gene | CDR3nt | CDR3aa
TRBJ1-5 | TRBV30 | NA | NA | TGTGCCTGGAGTGCTGTGCAGGGGAGTCAGCCCCAGCATTTT | CAWSAVQGSQPQHF
TRBJ1-1 | TRBV25-1 | NA | TRBD1 | TGTGCCAGCAGCCCGGGACAGGGGGCGGTAAAGGACACTGAAGCTTTCTTT | CASSPGQGAVKDTEAFF
TRBJ2-3 | TRBV11-2 | few | TRBD2 | TGTGCCAGCAGCTTTCCGAGACTAGCGGGGGGCGGTAGAGATACGCAGTATTTT | CASSFPRLAGGGRDTQYF
TRBJ2-7 | TRBV4-1 | NA | TRBD1 | TGCGCCAGCAGCCAAGCCTTGGGACAGGCCTCCTACGAGCAGTACTTC | CASSQALGQASYEQYF
TRBJ1-4 | TRBV30 | NA | NA | TGTGCCTGGAGTCTACGGGAAAAACTGTTTTTT | CAWSLREKLFF
TRBJ1-4 | TRBV5-6 | NA | TRBD1 | TGTGCCAGCAGCTTTGGACAGGGGGCGCGACAACTGTTTTTT | CASSFGQGARQLFF
TRBJ1-1 | TRBV4-2 | NA | TRBD1 | TGTGCCAGCACCCCATCCGGGACAGAGACTGAAGCTTTCTTT | CASTPSGTETEAFF
TRBJ2-6 | TRBV6-5 | NA | TRBD1 | TGTGCCATCAGGGGGCCTGGGGCCAACGTCCTGACTTTC | CAIRGPGANVLTF
TRBJ1-1 | TRBV27 | few | NA | TGTGCCAGCAGGTACAGGGCGGAAAACACTGAAGCTTTCTTT | CASRYRAENTEAFF
TRBJ1-1 | TRBV2 | NA | NA | TGTGCCAGCAGTGAAAGGACTGGGACTGAAGCTTTCTTT | CASSERTGTEAFF
TRBJ1-2 | TRBV11-2 | NA | NA | TGTGCCAGCAGCCCCAGTGGGGGGAGCTACACCTTC | CASSPSGGSYTF
TRBJ1-5 | TRBV19 | NA | NA | TGTGCCAGTAGTATAGATCAGGCAGGGCCTCAGCCCCAGCATTTT | CASSIDQAGPQPQHF
TRBJ1-5 | TRBV6-5 | NA | NA | TGTGCCAGCAGAAACCTCGGGTCGTACAATCAGCCCCAGCATTTT | CASRNLGSYNQPQHF
TRBJ1-4 | TRBV4-1 | NA | NA | TGCGCCAGCAGCCAAGAACAGGGAGGGGAGGAAAAACTGTTTTTT | CASSQEQGGEEKLFF
TRBJ2-3 | TRBV29-1 | NA | NA | TGCAGCTACCACAGGGGACTCGATACGCAGTATTTT | CSYHRGLDTQYF
TRBJ2-3 | TRBV28 | NA | TRBD2 | TGTGCCAGCAGTCTAGAACTAGCGGAAATTACAGATACGCAGTATTTT | CASSLELAEITDTQYF
TRBJ1-5 | TRBV10-3 | NA | NA | TGTGCCATCAGCCCTGGACACAACAATCAGCCCCAGCATTTT | CAISPGHNNQPQHF
TRBJ2-2 | TRBV28 | NA | NA | TGTGCCAGCAGACGAACAGGGAACACCGGGGAGCTGTTTTTT | CASRRTGNTGELFF
TRBJ2-1 | TRBV25-1 | NA | TRBD2 | TGTGCCAGCAGTGGTACTAGCGGGAGTGGGGGGTGGCAGTTCTTC | CASSGTSGSGGWQFF
TRBJ2-2 | TRBV5-1 | NA | NA | TGCGCCAGCAGCTTGGGTGGGGACATTGGCGCCGGGGAGCTGTTTTTT | CASSLGGDIGAGELFF
TRBJ2-7 | TRBV10-1 | NA | NA | TGCGCCAGCAGTGAGTATCGGGACTACGAGCAGTACTTC | CASSEYRDYEQYF
TRBJ2-5 | TRBV19 | NA | NA | TGTGCCAGTAGTATCGTCGTCCAAGAGACCCAGTACTTC | CASSIVVQETQYF
TRBJ2-3 | TRBV2 | NA | NA | TGTGCCAGCGCTTGGCGCGGGGAGGCAGATACGCAGTATTTT | CASAWRGEADTQYF
TRBJ1-2 | TRBV30 | NA | TRBD1 | TGTGCCTGGAGTCAGACAGGGATCATTAACTATGGCTACACCTTC | CAWSQTGIINYGYTF
TRBJ2-1 | TRBV5-4 | NA | TRBD2 | TGTGCCAGCAGCTCCGGGGGAGCGGGGGGGAGTGAGCAGTTCTTC | CASSSGGAGGSEQFF
TRBJ1-6 | TRBV30 | NA | NA | TGTGCCTGGAGTAGTCAGGGGAGTAATTCACCCCTCCACTTT | CAWSSQGSNSPLHF
TRBJ2-3 | TRBV4-1 | NA | NA | TGCGCCAGCAGCCAAGACCCCCAGGGCACAGATACGCAGTATTTT | CASSQDPQGTDTQYF
TRBJ1-1 | TRBV15 | NA | TRBD1 | TGTGCCACCAGCCCACGGACAGGGGGCAATACTGAAGCTTTCTTT | CATSPRTGGNTEAFF
TRBJ1-1 | TRBV5-6 | few | NA | TGTGCCAGCAGCTCCAACAGGGACACTGAAGCTTTCTTT | CASSSNRDTEAFF